Listed here are 30 T cell receptor beta chains from one sample, sequenced in a study of T cells in Graves' hyperthyroidism and ophthalmopathy. TCR beta CDR3 region amplification was performed from RNA transcripts. Initially, a first-round RT-PCR of the TCR CDR3 employed the HTBI primer set. MiXCR, run by TCRdb on the multiplex PCR reads, gives a single entry per CDR3 protein. Of about 720,000 distinct CDR3 sequences listed, about 15% are singletons. Sequenced: blood. The receptors originated from a man aged 18 to 29 with Graves' hyperthyroidism.

This clonotype was counted a single time. The V gene is TRBV9, the J gene TRBJ2-7; 15 positions agree with TRBD2. V was clipped by 0 bases and J by 5 bases; unmatched bases: 3. CDR1 and CDR2 (germline): SGDLS, YYNGEE. The CDR3 extends over 16 amino acids. The CDR3 region is CASSVGTSGRAHEQYF. Written as DNA, the CDR3 is TGTGCCAGCAGCGTAGGGACTAGCGGGAGGGCCCACGAGCAGTACTTC.

This clonotype appeared a few times. The chain is built from TRBV20-1 and TRBJ2-7; 11 nucleotides match TRBD2. The germline V gene encodes CDR1 DFQATT and CDR2 SNEGSKA (reference sequence). The CDR3 contains 15 residues. V gave up 1 base and J gave up 0 bases; unmatched junction bases: 2. CDR3 loop: CSARGLAGISYEQYF. The CDR3 coding sequence is TGCAGTGCTAGAGGACTAGCGGGGATCTCCTACGAGCAGTACTTC.

This clonotype was seen only a few times. The J gene is TRBJ2-3, the V gene TRBV13; no clear D gene. The CDR3 sequence is 15 residues long. V was cut by 5 bases and J by 0 bases, with 12 bases left in between. Per the germline V gene, CDR1 is PRHDT and CDR2 is FYEKMQ (reference sequence). DNA of the CDR3: TGTGCCAGCAGCCTATGGGTTATTAGCACAGATACGCAGTATTTT. Translated, it gives CASSLWVISTDTQYF.

The CDR3 spells CANPPPAGRHEQYF. As DNA, the CDR3 is TGTGCCAACCCCCCTCCGGCAGGGAGGCACGAGCAGTACTTC. This chain links TRBV6-2 or TRBV6-3 with TRBJ2-7; D possibly corresponds to TRBD2 (6 bases). CDR3 size: 14 residues. V dropped 10 bases and J dropped 5 bases, with 21 bases sitting between them. Germline CDR1 is MNHEY and CDR2 is SVGEGT.

This clonotype was observed a few times. The chain carries TRBV6-1 and TRBJ2-3, with D hard to call. The CDR3 length is 17 residues. Between the trimmed V and J ends, which lost 5 bases and 0 bases, there was a span of 18 bases. The germline V gene has CDR1 MNHNS and CDR2 SASEGT. Here the CDR3 reads CASSLRPDPASTDTQYF. In DNA form, the CDR3 reads TGTGCCAGCAGTCTCCGACCGGACCCGGCCAGCACAGATACGCAGTATTTT.

This chain connects TRBV6-6 to TRBJ1-6; D not resolved. V lost 2 bases and J lost 3, with 8 bases in between. The germline CDR1 and CDR2 sequences are MNHNY and SVGAGI (reference sequence). The CDR3 spans 15 residues. CDR3 in DNA: TGTGCCAGCAGTTACAACGGGGACTATAATTCACCCCTCCACTTT. This gives the protein CASSYNGDYNSPLHF.

This clonotype was seen a handful of times. The genes are TRBV2 and TRBJ2-1; no definite D call. CDR1 SNHLY and CDR2 FYNNEI come from the germline V gene. Trimming cost V 3 bases and J 15 bases, with 12 bases left between them. The CDR3 loop spans 11 amino acids. The CDR3 spells CASSEAAYWFF. The CDR3 DNA follows: TGTGCCAGCAGTGAGGCTGCCTATTGGTTCTTC. Based on the CDR3 plus reference TRBV2 and TRBJ2-1, the full variable domain is EPEVTQTPSHQVTQMGQEVILRCVPISNHLYFYWYRQILGQKVEFLVSFYNNEISEKSEIFDDQFSVERPDGSNFTLKIRSTKLEDSAMYFCASSEAAYWFFGPGTRLTVL.

This clonotype came up many times. The chain employs TRBV28 and TRBJ2-7; 8 bases are a match to TRBD2. The V segment lost 5 bases and the J segment 2 bases; nucleotides outside the gene matches: 8. The CDR3 length is 15 residues. Germline V gene data show CDR1 as MDHEN and CDR2 as SYDVKM. For the CDR3, the DNA is TGTGCCAGCAGTCCCACGGGACTAGGGGCCTACGAGCAGTACTTC. It yields the protein CASSPTGLGAYEQYF.

The rearrangement links TRBV29-1 to TRBJ2-7; 9 bases map to TRBD1. There are 15 residues in the CDR3. From germline, CDR1 is SQVTM and CDR2 ANQGSEA. After removal of 5 bases from V and 5 bases from J, the junction contained 13 bases not matched to a gene. CDR3 amino acids: CSVWQTGQGKDEQYF. In DNA, the CDR3 is TGCAGCGTTTGGCAGACCGGACAGGGGAAGGACGAGCAGTACTTC.

Notes on this clonotype: One end of the junction fails to match germline, which may point to a read error. This chain uses TRBV6-1 with TRBJ1-2; possible D gene TRBD1, 6 bases. Germline CDR1 is MNHNS and CDR2 is SASEGT. The CDR3 covers 15 residues. The CDR3 sequence: CAGSDLGALSYGYTF. The CDR3 DNA reads TGTGCCGGCAGTGATTTGGGGGCCCTTTCCTATGGCTACACCTTC.

This clonotype was seen only a few times. V is TRBV10-3 and J is TRBJ1-3, with D perhaps TRBD1 (6 bases). The germline V gene has CDR1 ENHRY and CDR2 SYGVKD. The CDR3 is 15 residues long. The germline V and J ends were trimmed by 3 bases and 2 bases, with 11 bases remaining between them. CDR3 protein: CAISDGTGPGNTIYF. The CDR3 DNA sequence: TGTGCCATCAGTGATGGAACAGGGCCTGGAAACACCATATATTTT.

This clonotype has more than one count but fewer than ten. The chain is built from TRBV6-1 and TRBJ2-7; tentatively, D is TRBD2 (6 bases). This CDR3 has 12 residues. Deletions cut 9 bases from V and 6 bases from J, with 15 bases between. The V gene's germline CDR1 is MNHNS and CDR2 SASEGT. The CDR3 DNA follows: TGTGCCAGTGGTTCGACTAGTAGCGAGCAGTACTTC. Its protein is CASGSTSSEQYF.

This clonotype appeared a few times. This chain connects TRBV10-3 to TRBJ1-2; TRBD1 might be the D (6 bases). The V end was cut by 1 base, the J end by 2 bases, with 8 bases between. This CDR3 is built from 14 residues. Germline V gives CDR1 ENHRY, CDR2 SYGVKD. CDR3 loop: CAISEYRENYGYTF. DNA of the CDR3: TGTGCCATCAGTGAGTACAGGGAGAACTATGGCTACACCTTC.

This chain joins TRBV5-1 and TRBJ2-7; either TRBD1 or TRBD2 may fit D (6 bases each). This CDR3 comprises 15 residues. The germline CDR1 and CDR2 sequences are SGHRS and YFSETQ. V was clipped by 5 bases and J by 0 bases, with 15 bases between them. For the CDR3, the DNA is TGCGCCAGCAGACCCTCGGGGGCGGGCTCCTACGAGCAGTACTTC. It specifies CASRPSGAGSYEQYF.

This clonotype was detected ten times or more. The chain uses TRBV7-8 and TRBJ2-4; TRBD1 aligns across 9 bases. V was clipped by 8 bases and J by 3 bases; unmatched bases: 14. Germline lookup yields CDR1 SGHVS and CDR2 FQNEAQ. The CDR3 contains 17 residues. CDR3 residues: CASVRDRVLMGKNIQYF. CDR3 DNA: TGTGCCAGCGTCCGGGACAGGGTTTTAATGGGCAAAAACATTCAGTACTTC.

This clonotype was seen repeatedly, ten times or more. This chain connects TRBV20-1 to TRBJ2-2; 10 bases match TRBD1. Trimming took 1 base from V and 2 from J; bases not matched to a gene: 13. The CDR3 covers 19 residues. Germline assignment: CDR1 DFQATT and CDR2 SNEGSKA (reference sequence). The CDR3 here is CSARVVMTGGSANTGELFF. The CDR3 DNA follows: TGCAGTGCTAGAGTCGTGATGACAGGGGGCTCTGCCAACACCGGGGAGCTGTTTTTT.

This clonotype turned up a few times. The J gene is TRBJ2-2, the V gene TRBV6-2 or TRBV6-3; the D gene is possibly TRBD1 (5 bases). The V gene's germline CDR1 is MNHEY and CDR2 SVGEGT. The CDR3 runs 15 residues. V gave up 8 bases and J gave up 4 bases, with 17 bases separating them. The CDR3 loop is CASQLQQQGTGELFF. The CDR3 region has the DNA TGTGCCAGCCAGTTACAGCAGCAGGGCACCGGGGAGCTGTTTTTT.

This clonotype occurred many times. The V call is TRBV12-3 or TRBV12-4, the J call TRBJ2-3; 7 nucleotides align to TRBD2. This CDR3 region has 18 residues. V gave up 5 bases and J gave up 0 bases; unmatched junction bases: 14. The CDR3 DNA follows: TGTGCCAGCAGTCCCCCTCCATGGCTAGCGGATAGCACAGATACGCAGTATTTT. This encodes CASSPPPWLADSTDTQYF.

The chain combines TRBV14 with TRBJ1-5; D unclear. Trimming shortened V by 1 base and J by 6 bases, and 7 bases separated the two germline ends. The germline gives CDR1 SGHDN, CDR2 FVKESK. The CDR3 consists of 13 residues. The CDR3 loop reads CASSQAMGQPQHF. CDR3 DNA sequence: TGTGCCAGCAGCCAAGCGATGGGTCAGCCCCAGCATTTT.

The gene calls are TRBV19 and TRBJ1-5, with 7 bases aligning to TRBD1. Looked up from germline, CDR1 is LNHDA and CDR2 is SQIVND (reference sequence). The CDR3 length is 18 residues. V was pared by 4 bases and J by 4 bases, with 16 bases of the junction left unmatched. The CDR3 DNA is TGTGCCAGTAGTACCAACCCCGGGCAGGGGGTAAGAAATCAGCCCCAGCATTTT. This codes for CASSTNPGQGVRNQPQHF.

This clonotype was counted only a few times. The DNA for the CDR3 is TGTGCCAGCCAATGGTCGGGGGGGACTCAGCCCCAGCATTTT. It yields the protein CASQWSGGTQPQHF. This rearrangement joins TRBV28 to TRBJ1-5; D may be TRBD1 (5 bases). The germline V and J ends were trimmed by 8 bases and 6 bases, with 17 bases remaining between them. This CDR3 region has 14 residues. Germline V gene sequence: CDR1 MDHEN, CDR2 SYDVKM.

Notes on this clonotype: This may stem from a read error, because a much larger clone lies one nucleotide away. The chain uses TRBV20-1 and TRBJ2-1, with D unclear. Looked up from germline, CDR1 is DFQATT and CDR2 is SNEGSKA (reference sequence). The CDR3 is made up of 15 amino acids. Trimming cost V 5 bases and J 1 base, with 15 bases left between them. The CDR3 region is CSAAFTEGSYNEQFF. Here the CDR3 DNA reads TGCAGTGCTGCCTTCACAGAAGGATCCTACAATGAGCAGTTCTTC.

This rearrangement joins TRBV29-1 to TRBJ1-1, with 8 nucleotides matching TRBD1. Germline lookup yields CDR1 SQVTM and CDR2 ANQGSEA. This CDR3 region has 14 residues. J was trimmed by 6 bases and V by 6 bases; bases with no gene match: 12. CDR3 loop: CSVEPRQGASEAFF. DNA of the CDR3: TGCAGCGTGGAACCGCGTCAGGGGGCGTCTGAAGCTTTCTTT.

The chain carries TRBV5-1 and TRBJ2-6; D is possibly TRBD1 (5 bases). This CDR3 spans 15 amino acids. V gave up 4 bases and J gave up 0 bases, with 8 bases separating them. Germline V gene lookup returns CDR1 SGHRS and CDR2 YFSETQ. DNA of the CDR3: TGCGCCAGCAGCCCCAGGGACTCTGGGGCCAACGTCCTGACTTTC. Protein sequence: CASSPRDSGANVLTF.

This clonotype has only a few counts. V and J are TRBV9 and TRBJ2-7; no reliable D call. The CDR3 runs to 13 residues. Germline CDR1 is SGDLS and CDR2 is YYNGEE. V shed 0 bases and J shed 6 bases, with 10 bases lying between them. This CDR3 reads CASSVAVSGEQYF. Written as DNA, the CDR3 is TGTGCCAGCAGCGTAGCGGTGTCGGGCGAGCAGTACTTC.

The table lists this clonotype with many counts. The V and J genes are TRBV27 and TRBJ2-7; D possibly corresponds to TRBD1 (5 bases). Germline lookup yields CDR1 MNHEY and CDR2 SMNVEV (reference sequence). V lost 6 bases and J 1 base, leaving 10 bases between the germline ends. This CDR3 region has 13 residues. CDR3 sequence reads: CASRSTASYEQYF. In DNA form, the CDR3 reads TGTGCCAGCAGGTCGACAGCATCCTACGAGCAGTACTTC.

In its sample, this clonotype was seen many times. The gene calls are TRBV7-9 and TRBJ2-3; D remains unclear. The germline V gene encodes CDR1 SEHNR and CDR2 FQNEAQ (reference sequence). CDR3 size: 14 residues. The V and J ends lost 5 bases and 3 bases respectively, with 12 bases between them. This chain's CDR3 is CASSPIDGTDTQYF. The CDR3 nucleotides read TGTGCCAGCAGCCCCATCGATGGGACAGATACGCAGTATTTT. The full variable domain, its missing parts supplied by reference TRBV7-9 and TRBJ2-3, is DTGVSQNPRHKITKRGQNVTFRCDPISEHNRLYWYRQTLGQGPEFLTYFQNEAQLEKSRLLSDRFSAERPKGSFSTLEIQRTEQGDSAMYLCASSPIDGTDTQYFGPGTRLTVL.

This clonotype was seen only a few times. V gene TRBV19 combines with J gene TRBJ2-2; a possible D gene is TRBD2 (5 bases). The V end lost 7 bases, the J end lost 0 bases, and 9 bases lay between the germline ends. This CDR3 region has 14 residues. The germline V gene encodes CDR1 LNHDA and CDR2 SQIVND (reference sequence). CDR3 region: CASNLAPNTGELFF. In DNA form, the CDR3 reads TGTGCCAGTAACCTAGCACCGAACACCGGGGAGCTGTTTTTT.

Ten or more counts support this clonotype. J is TRBJ2-7 and V is TRBV7-9, with D maybe TRBD1 (6 bases). Germline CDR1 is SEHNR and CDR2 is FQNEAQ (reference sequence). V shed 3 bases and J shed 0 bases, with 12 bases lying between them. This CDR3 is 15 amino acids long. The CDR3 DNA is TGTGCCAGCAGCTTCCCAGCAGGGGTCTCCTACGAGCAGTACTTC. Its translation is CASSFPAGVSYEQYF.

The chain joins TRBV12-3 or TRBV12-4 to TRBJ1-2, with 8 nucleotides matching TRBD1. V was clipped by 6 bases and J by 4 bases; unmatched bases: 13. This CDR3 is 16 amino acids long. CDR3: CASSRPGQANIYGYTF. The CDR3 DNA reads as TGTGCCAGCAGCCGCCCGGGACAGGCAAACATCTATGGCTACACCTTC.